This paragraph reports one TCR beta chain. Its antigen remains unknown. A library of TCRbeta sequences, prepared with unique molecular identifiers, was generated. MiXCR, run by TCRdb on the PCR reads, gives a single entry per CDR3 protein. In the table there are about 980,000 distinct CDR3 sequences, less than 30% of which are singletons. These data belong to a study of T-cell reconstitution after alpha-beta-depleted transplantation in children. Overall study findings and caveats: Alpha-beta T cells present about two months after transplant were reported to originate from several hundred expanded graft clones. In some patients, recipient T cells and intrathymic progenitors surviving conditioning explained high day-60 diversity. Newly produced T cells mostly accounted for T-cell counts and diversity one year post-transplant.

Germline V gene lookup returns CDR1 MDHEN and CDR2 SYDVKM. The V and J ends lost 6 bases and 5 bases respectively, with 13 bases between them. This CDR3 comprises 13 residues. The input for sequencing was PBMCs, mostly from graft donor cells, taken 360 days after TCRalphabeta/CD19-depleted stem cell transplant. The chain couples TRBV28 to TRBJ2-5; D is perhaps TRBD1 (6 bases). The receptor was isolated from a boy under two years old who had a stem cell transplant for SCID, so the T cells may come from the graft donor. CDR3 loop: CASRPGASETQYF. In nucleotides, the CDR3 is TGTGCCAGCAGACCAGGGGCATCGGAGACCCAGTACTTC.